The sequence of this T cell receptor beta chain was determined in a study of blood T cell repertoires in COVID-19. Study at large: PBMCs, B-cell-depleted T cells, or T cells provided the cDNA or gDNA that made up the material.

The ends lost 3 bases at V and 1 base at J; junction bases unmatched: 4. The CDR3 is made up of 16 amino acids. Germline values: CDR1 SEHNR, CDR2 FQNEAQ (reference sequence). TCRdb's table, derived via immunoSEQ multiplex PCR, lists solely in-frame clones and lacks some. The data hold about 68,000 clones, with around 90% observed a single time. Only one count was recorded for this clone. The chain couples TRBV7-9 to TRBJ1-4; 8 positions agree with TRBD1. The sequenced sample consisted of peripheral blood. This receptor was taken from a human donor in a cohort sampled during active COVID-19. The DNA for the CDR3 is TGTGCCAGCAGCTTTCAGGGGGCAGGAACTAATGAAAAACTGTTTTTT. Its protein product is CASSFQGAGTNEKLFF.